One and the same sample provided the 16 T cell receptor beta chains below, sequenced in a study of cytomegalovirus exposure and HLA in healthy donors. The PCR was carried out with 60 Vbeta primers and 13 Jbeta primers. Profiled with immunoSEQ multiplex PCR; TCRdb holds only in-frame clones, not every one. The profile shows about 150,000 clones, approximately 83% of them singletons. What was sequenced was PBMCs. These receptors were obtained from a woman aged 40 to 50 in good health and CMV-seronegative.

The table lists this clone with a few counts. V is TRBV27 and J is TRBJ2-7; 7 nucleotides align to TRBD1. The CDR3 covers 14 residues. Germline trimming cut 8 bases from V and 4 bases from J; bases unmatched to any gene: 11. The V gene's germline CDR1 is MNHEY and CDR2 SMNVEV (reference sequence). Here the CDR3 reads CASAEEGRGYEQYF. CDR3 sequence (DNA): TGTGCCAGCGCCGAAGAGGGCAGGGGGTACGAGCAGTACTTC.

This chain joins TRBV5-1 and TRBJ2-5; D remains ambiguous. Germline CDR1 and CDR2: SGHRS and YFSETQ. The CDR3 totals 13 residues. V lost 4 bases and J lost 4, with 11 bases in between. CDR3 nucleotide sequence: TGCGCCAGCAGCATAAGTTTGCGAGAGACCCAGTACTTC. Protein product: CASSISLRETQYF.

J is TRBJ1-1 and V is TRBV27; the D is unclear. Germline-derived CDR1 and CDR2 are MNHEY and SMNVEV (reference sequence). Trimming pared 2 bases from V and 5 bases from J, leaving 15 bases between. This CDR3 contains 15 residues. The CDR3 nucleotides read TGTGCCAGCAGTTTAGGGCAGGCTTCTGGGACTGAAGCTTTCTTT. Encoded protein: CASSLGQASGTEAFF.

CDR3 amino acids: CASSRDRVDEQYF. The CDR3 nucleotides read TGTGCCAGCAGCCGGGACAGGGTGGACGAGCAGTACTTC. The chain joins TRBV5-4 to TRBJ2-7; 9 bases match TRBD1. Losses at the gene ends were 4 bases for V and 5 bases for J; bases not matched to a gene: 4. CDR3 size: 13 residues. The V gene's germline CDR1 is SGHNT and CDR2 YYREEE (reference sequence). Full variable domain (outside the CDR3, taken from reference TRBV5-4 and TRBJ2-7): ETGVTQSPTHLIKTRGQQVTLRCSSQSGHNTVSWYQQALGQGPQFIFQYYREEENGRGNFPPRFSGLQFPNYSSELNVNALELDDSALYLCASSRDRVDEQYFGPGTRLTVT.

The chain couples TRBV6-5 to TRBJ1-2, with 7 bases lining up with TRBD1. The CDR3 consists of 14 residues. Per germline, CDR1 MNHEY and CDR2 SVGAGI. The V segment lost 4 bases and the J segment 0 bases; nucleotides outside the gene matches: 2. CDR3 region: CASSWGTANYGYTF. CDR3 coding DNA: TGTGCCAGCAGTTGGGGGACAGCTAACTATGGCTACACCTTC.

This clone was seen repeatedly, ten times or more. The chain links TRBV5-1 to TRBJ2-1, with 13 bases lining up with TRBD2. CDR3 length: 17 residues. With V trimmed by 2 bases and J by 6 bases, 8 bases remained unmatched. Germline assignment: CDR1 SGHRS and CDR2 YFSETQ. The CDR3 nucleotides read TGCGCCAGCAGCTTCAGACTAGCGGGAGGTTCTGCCAATGAGCAGTTCTTC. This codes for CASSFRLAGGSANEQFF.

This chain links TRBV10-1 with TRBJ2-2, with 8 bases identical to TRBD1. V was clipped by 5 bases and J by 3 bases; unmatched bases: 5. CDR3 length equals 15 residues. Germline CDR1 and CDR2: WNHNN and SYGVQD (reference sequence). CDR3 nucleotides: TGCGCCAGCAGTTCAGGGGGCGGCTACACCGGGGAGCTGTTTTTT. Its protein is CASSSGGGYTGELFF.

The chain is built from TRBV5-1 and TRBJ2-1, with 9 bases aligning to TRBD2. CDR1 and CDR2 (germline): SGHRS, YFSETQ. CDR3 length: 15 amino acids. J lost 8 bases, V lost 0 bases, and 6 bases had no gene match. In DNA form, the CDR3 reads TGCGCCAGCAGCTTGGTAGGCGGGAGGGCCGATGAGCAGTTCTTC. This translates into CASSLVGGRADEQFF.

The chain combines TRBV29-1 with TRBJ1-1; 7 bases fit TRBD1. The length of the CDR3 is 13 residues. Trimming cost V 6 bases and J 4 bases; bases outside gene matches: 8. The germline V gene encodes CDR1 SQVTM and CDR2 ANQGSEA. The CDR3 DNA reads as TGCAGCGTACAGACAGGGTTGGGCACTGAAGCTTTCTTT. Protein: CSVQTGLGTEAFF.

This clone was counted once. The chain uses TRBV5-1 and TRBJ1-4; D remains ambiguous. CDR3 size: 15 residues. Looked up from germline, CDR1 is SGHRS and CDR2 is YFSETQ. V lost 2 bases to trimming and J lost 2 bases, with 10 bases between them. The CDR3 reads CASSFHGETNEKLFF. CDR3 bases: TGCGCCAGCAGCTTCCACGGAGAGACTAATGAAAAACTGTTTTTT.

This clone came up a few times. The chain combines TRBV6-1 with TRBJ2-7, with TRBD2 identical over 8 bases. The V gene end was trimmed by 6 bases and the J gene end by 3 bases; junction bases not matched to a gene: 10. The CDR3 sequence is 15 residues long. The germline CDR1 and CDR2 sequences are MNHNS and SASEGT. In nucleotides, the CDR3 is TGTGCCAGCAGGGACAATAGCGGGAACATCTACGAGCAGTACTTC. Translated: CASRDNSGNIYEQYF.

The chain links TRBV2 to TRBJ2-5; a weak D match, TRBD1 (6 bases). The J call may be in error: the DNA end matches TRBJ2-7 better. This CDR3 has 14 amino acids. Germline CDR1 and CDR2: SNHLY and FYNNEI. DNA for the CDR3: TGTGCCAGCAGCAGACGGGACAACTCCTACGAGCAGTACTTC. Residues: CASSRRDNSYEQYF.

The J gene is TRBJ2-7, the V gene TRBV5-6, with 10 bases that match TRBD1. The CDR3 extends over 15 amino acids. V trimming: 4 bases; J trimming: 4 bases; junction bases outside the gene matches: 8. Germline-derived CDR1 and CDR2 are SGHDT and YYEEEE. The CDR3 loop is CASSLGTGAWYEQYF. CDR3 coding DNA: TGTGCCAGCAGCCTTGGGACAGGGGCATGGTACGAGCAGTACTTC. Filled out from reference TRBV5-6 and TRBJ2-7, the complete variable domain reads DAGVTQSPTHLIKTRGQQVTLRCSPKSGHDTVSWYQQALGQGPQFIFQYYEEEERQRGNFPDRFSGHQFPNYSSELNVNALLLGDSALYLCASSLGTGAWYEQYFGPGTRLTVT.

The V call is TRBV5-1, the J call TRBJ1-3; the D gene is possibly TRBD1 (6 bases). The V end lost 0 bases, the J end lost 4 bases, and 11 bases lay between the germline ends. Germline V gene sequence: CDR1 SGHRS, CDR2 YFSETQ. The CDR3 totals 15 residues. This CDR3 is CASSLGTGLGNTIYF. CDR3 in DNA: TGCGCCAGCAGCTTGGGTACAGGGTTAGGAAACACCATATATTTT. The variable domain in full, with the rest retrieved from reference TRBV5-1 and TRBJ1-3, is KAGVTQTPRYLIKTRGQQVTLSCSPISGHRSVSWYQQTPGQGLQFLFEYFSETQRNKGNFPGRFSGRQFSNSRSEMNVSTLELGDSALYLCASSLGTGLGNTIYFGEGSWLTVV.

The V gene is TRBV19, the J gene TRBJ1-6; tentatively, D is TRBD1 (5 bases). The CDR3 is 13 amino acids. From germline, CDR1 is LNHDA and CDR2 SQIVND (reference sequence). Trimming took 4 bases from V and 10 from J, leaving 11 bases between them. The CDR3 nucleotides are TGTGCCAGTAGTAACCAGGGTGGCTCACCCCTCCACTTT. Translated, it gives CASSNQGGSPLHF.

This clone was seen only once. The CDR3 is CASSLLGPGKDGYTF. CDR3 sequence (DNA): TGTGCCAGCAGTTTATTGGGTCCGGGTAAAGATGGCTACACCTTC. The chain carries TRBV27 and TRBJ1-2; no reliable D call. Germline lookup yields CDR1 MNHEY and CDR2 SMNVEV (reference sequence). The CDR3 totals 15 residues. Trimming left V 1 base short and J 6 bases short, with 15 bases between.